This T cell receptor (beta chain) originates from a study of shared clonotypes between healthy human individuals. As for this clone: Its matching antigen is unknown.

V lost 6 bases and J 1 base, leaving 10 bases between the germline ends. Germline assignment: CDR1 MNHNY and CDR2 SVGAGI (reference sequence). The CDR3 totals 15 residues. Overall study results and limits: It was only blood that was sampled, and tissue repertoires likely differ.

Profiled with immunoSEQ multiplex PCR; TCRdb holds only in-frame clones, not every one. The data contain under 1,100,000 clones, roughly 80% of them singletons. This chain links TRBV6-6 with TRBJ2-6, with D possibly TRBD1 on 5 matching bases. Material: memory CD4+ T cells sorted from blood. Subset given: CD45RA-negative fraction. This clonotype originated in a man between 18 and 35 years old in good health. CDR3 coding DNA: TGTGCCAGCAGGAGATCAGGGTCTGGGGCCAACGTCCTGACTTTC. It yields the protein CASRRSGSGANVLTF.